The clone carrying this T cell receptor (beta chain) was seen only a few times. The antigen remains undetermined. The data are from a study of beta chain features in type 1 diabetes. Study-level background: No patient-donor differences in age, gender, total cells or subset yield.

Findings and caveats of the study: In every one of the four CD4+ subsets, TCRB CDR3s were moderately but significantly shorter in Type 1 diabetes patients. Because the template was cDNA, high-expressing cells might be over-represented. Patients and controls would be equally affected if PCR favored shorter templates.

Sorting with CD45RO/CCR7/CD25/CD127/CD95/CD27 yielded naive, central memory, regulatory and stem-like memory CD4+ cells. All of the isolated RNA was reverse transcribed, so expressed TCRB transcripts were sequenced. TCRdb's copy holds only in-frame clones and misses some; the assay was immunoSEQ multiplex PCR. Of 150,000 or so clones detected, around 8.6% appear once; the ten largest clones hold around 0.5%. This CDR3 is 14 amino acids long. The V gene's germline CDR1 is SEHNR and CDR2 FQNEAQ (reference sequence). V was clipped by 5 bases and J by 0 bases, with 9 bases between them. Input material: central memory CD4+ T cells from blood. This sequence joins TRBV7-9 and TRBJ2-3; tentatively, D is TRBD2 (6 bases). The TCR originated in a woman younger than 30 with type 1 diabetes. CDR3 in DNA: TGTGCCAGCAGCCAGGAGGGCAGCACAGATACGCAGTATTTT. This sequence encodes CASSQEGSTDTQYF.